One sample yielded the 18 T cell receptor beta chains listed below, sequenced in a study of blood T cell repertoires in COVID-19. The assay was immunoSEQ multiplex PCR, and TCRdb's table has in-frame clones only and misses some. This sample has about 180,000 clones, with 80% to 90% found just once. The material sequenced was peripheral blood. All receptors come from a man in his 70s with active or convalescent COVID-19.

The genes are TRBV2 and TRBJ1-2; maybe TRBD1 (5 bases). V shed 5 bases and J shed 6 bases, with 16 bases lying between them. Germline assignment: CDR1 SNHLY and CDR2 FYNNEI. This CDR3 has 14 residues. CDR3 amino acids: CASSRRGRENGYTF. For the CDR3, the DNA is TGTGCCAGCAGTAGGCGGGGGAGGGAGAATGGCTACACCTTC. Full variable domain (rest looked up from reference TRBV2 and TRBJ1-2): EPEVTQTPSHQVTQMGQEVILRCVPISNHLYFYWYRQILGQKVEFLVSFYNNEISEKSEIFDDQFSVERPDGSNFTLKIRSTKLEDSAMYFCASSRRGRENGYTFGSGTRLTVV.

CDR3 loop: CASSPRQSTNYGYTF. CDR3 DNA: TGTGCCAGCAGCCCCCGACAGAGTACTAACTATGGCTACACCTTC. J is TRBJ1-2 and V is TRBV7-6, with TRBD1 as a possible D gene (5 bases). This CDR3 has 15 amino acids. The germline V gene has CDR1 SGHVS and CDR2 FNYEAQ. Trimming removed 5 bases at V and 0 bases at J, with 13 bases between.

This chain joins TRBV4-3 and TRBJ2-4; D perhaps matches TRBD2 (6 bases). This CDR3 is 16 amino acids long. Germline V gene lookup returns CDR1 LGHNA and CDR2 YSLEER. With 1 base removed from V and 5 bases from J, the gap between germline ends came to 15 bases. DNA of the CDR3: TGCGCCAGCAGCCAAGGGTCGTTGCGGGGACAAAACATTCAGTACTTC. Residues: CASSQGSLRGQNIQYF.

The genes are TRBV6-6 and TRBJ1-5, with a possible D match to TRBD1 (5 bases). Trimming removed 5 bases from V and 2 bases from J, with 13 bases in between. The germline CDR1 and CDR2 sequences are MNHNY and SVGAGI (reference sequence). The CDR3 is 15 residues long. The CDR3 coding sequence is TGTGCCAGCAGTCCCTCAGGGCAGCGCAATCAGCCCCAGCATTTT. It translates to CASSPSGQRNQPQHF.

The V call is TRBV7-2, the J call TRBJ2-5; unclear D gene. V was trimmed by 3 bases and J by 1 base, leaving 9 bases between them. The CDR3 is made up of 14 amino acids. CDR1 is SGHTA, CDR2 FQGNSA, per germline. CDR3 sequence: CASSFGQIQETQYF. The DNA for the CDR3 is TGTGCCAGCAGCTTTGGGCAGATCCAAGAGACCCAGTACTTC.

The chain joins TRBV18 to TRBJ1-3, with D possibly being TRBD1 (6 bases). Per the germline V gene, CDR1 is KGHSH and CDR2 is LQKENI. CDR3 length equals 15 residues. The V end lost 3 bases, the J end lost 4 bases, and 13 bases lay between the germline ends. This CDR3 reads CASSPETGSGNTIYF. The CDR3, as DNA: TGTGCCAGCTCACCGGAGACAGGATCAGGAAACACCATATATTTT. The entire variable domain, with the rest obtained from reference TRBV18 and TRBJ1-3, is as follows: NAGVMQNPRHLVRRRGQEARLRCSPMKGHSHVYWYRQLPEEGLKFMVYLQKENIIDESGMPKERFSAEFPKEGPSILRIQQVVRGDSAAYFCASSPETGSGNTIYFGEGSWLTVV.

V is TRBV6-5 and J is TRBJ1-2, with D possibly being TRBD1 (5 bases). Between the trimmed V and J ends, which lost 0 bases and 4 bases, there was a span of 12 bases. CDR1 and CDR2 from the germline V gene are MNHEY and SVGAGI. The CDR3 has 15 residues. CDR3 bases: TGTGCCAGCAGTTACTCAGGCCGGGGGGGCTATGGCTACACCTTC. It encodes CASSYSGRGGYGYTF.

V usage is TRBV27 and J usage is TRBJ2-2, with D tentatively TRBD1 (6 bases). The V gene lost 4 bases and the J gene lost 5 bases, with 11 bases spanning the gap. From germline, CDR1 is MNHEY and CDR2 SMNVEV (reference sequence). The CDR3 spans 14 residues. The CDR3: CASSWVGGTGELFF. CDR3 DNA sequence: TGTGCCAGCAGTTGGGTAGGGGGAACCGGGGAGCTGTTTTTT.

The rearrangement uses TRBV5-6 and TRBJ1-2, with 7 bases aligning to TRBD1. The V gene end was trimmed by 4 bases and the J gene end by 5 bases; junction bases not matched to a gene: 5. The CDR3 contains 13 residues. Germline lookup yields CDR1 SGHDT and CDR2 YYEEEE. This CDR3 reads CASSRDSVYGYTF. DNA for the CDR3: TGTGCCAGCAGCAGGGACAGCGTTTATGGCTACACCTTC.

For the CDR3, the DNA is TGTGCCAGCAGGGGGGGACAGGGAAGTCAGCCCCAGCATTTT. Amino acid sequence: CASRGGQGSQPQHF. The chain couples TRBV28 to TRBJ1-5; TRBD1 matches at 9 bases. V lost 6 bases and J lost 6; bases outside the gene matches: 6. This CDR3 is built from 14 residues. Germline values: CDR1 MDHEN, CDR2 SYDVKM.

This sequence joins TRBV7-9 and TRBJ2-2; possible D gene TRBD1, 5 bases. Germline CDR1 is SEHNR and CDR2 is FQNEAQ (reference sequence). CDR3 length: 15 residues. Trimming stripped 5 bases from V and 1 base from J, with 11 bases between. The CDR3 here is CASSRQTGNTGELFF. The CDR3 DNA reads TGTGCCAGCAGCCGACAGACCGGGAACACCGGGGAGCTGTTTTTT.

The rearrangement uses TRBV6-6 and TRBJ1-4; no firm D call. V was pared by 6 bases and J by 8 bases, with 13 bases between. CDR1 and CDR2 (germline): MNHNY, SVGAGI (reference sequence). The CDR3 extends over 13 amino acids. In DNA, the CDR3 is TGTGCCAGCAGGCGCCAAATCCGGGAAAAACTGTTTTTT. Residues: CASRRQIREKLFF.

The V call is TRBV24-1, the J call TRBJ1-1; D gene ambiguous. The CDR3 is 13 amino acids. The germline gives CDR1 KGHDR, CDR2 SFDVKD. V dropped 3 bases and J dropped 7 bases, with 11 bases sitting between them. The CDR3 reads CATSDRGSGEAFF. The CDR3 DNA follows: TGTGCCACCAGTGATCGGGGTTCCGGTGAAGCTTTCTTT.

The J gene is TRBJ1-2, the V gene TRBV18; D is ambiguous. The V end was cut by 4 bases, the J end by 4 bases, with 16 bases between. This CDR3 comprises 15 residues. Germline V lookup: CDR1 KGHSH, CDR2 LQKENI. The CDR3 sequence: CASSRREGQVYGYTF. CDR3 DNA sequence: TGTGCCAGCTCACGACGTGAGGGTCAGGTCTATGGCTACACCTTC.

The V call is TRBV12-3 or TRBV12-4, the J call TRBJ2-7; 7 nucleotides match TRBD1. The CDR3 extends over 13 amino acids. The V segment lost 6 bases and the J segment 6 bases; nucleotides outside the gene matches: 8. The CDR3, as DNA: TGTGCCAGCAGGGGAAACGGGACAGCCGAGCAGTACTTC. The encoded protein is CASRGNGTAEQYF.

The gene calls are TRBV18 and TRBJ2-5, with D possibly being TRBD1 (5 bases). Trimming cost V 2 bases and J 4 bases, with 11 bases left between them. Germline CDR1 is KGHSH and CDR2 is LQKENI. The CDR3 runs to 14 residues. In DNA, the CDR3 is TGTGCCAGCTCACCAAAGGACATGGGAGAGACCCAGTACTTC. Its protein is CASSPKDMGETQYF.

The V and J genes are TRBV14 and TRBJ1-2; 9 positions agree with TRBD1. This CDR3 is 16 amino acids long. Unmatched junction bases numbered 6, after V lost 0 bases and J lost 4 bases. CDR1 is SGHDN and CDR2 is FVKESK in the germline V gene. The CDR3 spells CASSQDGTGFSYGYTF. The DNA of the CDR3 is TGTGCCAGCAGCCAAGATGGGACAGGGTTTAGCTATGGCTACACCTTC.

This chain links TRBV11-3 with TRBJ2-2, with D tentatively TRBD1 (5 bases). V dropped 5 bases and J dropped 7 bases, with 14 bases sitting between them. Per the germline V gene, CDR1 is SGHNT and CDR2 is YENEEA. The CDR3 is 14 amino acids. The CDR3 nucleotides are TGTGCCAGCAGCGCAGGGCGACGCCACGGGGAGCTGTTTTTT. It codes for CASSAGRRHGELFF. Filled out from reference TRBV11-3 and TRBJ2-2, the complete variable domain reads EAGVVQSPRYKIIEKKQPVAFWCNPISGHNTLYWYLQNLGQGPELLIRYENEEAVDDSQLPKDRFSAERLKGVDSTLKIQPAELGDSAVYLCASSAGRRHGELFFGEGSRLTVL.